The clone carrying this T cell receptor beta chain was picked up a small number of times. Its matching antigen is unknown. These data come from a study of cytomegalovirus exposure and HLA in healthy donors. Although they were nominally healthy when sampled, donors likely had unrecorded immune exposures. The PCR used 60 Vbeta and 13 Jbeta primers. Only in-frame clones appear in the TCRdb table, and some are missing; sequencing was by immunoSEQ multiplex PCR. The sample has around 130,000 clones, about 76% seen once; the top ten hold approximately 7%. The CDR3 totals 15 residues. Germline assignment: CDR1 SGHAT and CDR2 FQNNGV. The germline V and J ends were trimmed by 5 bases and 14 bases, with 25 bases remaining between them. Study findings and constraints: Through in vitro validation, three CMV-associated chains were shown to be specific for CMV antigens.

The sequenced sample consisted of PBMCs. This receptor was identified in a man aged 40-49 years in good health and CMV-seropositive. The chain combines TRBV11-2 with TRBJ1-3, with a possible D match to TRBD1 (5 bases). This CDR3 is CASSALAGILTNLYF. The CDR3, as DNA: TGTGCCAGCAGCGCCCTGGCAGGGATCCTCACAAACCTATATTTT.